This T cell receptor (beta chain) was identified during a study of T cells in Graves' hyperthyroidism and ophthalmopathy. RNA transcripts were the template for amplifying TCR beta CDR3 regions. A first-round RT-PCR of the TCR CDR3 used the HTBI primer set. In TCRdb, the multiplex PCR reads were re-called with MiXCR into one record per CDR3 protein. This sample has 550,000 to 700,000 distinct CDR3 sequences, with roughly 14% found just once. A patient was excluded if there was uncontrolled infection, other autoimmune disease, pregnancy or lactation. The PBMCs studied were ones that came from 10 ml fresh peripheral blood. Points on this clonotype: Its antigen is not identified.

The CDR3 is 16 amino acids. CDR1 LGHNA and CDR2 YNFKEQ come from the germline V gene. The junction had 1 base not matched to a gene; V was cut back by 4 bases and J by 0 bases. Study-level results: The model identified upcoming ophthalmopathy a median approximately 6.5 months ahead of onset.

The receptor was derived from a woman aged 40 to 50 with Graves' ophthalmopathy. The chain links TRBV4-2 to TRBJ2-2; 11 positions match TRBD2. Sequenced: blood. CDR3 loop: CASSRLAGSNTGELFF. Written as DNA, the CDR3 is TGTGCCAGCAGCCGACTAGCGGGGTCGAACACCGGGGAGCTGTTTTTT.